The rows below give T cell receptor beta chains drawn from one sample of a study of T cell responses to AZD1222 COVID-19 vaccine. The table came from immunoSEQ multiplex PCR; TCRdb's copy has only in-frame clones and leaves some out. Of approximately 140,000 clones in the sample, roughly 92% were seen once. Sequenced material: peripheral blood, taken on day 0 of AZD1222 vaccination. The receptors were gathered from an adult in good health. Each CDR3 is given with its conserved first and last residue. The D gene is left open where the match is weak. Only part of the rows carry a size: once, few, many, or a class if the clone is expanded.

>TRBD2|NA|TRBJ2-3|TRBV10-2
TGCGCCAGCAGTGAGTCCAGCTTAGGACTAGCGGGGGGGAAGGATACGCAGTATTTT
CASSESSLGLAGGKDTQYF
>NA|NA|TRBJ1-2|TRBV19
TGTGCCAGTAGTATAGACCCCGACAGTAGCTATGGCTACACCTTC
CASSIDPDSSYGYTF
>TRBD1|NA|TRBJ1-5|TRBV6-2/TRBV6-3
TGTGCCAGCAGCGGACAGGGGATAGCGCCCCAGCATTTT
CASSGQGIAPQHF
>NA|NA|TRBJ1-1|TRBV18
TGTGCCAGCTCACCCCAGGGGACGCTAAACACTGAAGCTTTCTTT
CASSPQGTLNTEAFF
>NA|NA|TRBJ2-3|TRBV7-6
TGTGCCAGCAGCTCCAACACAGATACGCAGTATTTT
CASSSNTDTQYF
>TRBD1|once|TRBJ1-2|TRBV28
TGTGCCAGCAGTCGGGACAGGGGCTATGGCTACACCTTC
CASSRDRGYGYTF
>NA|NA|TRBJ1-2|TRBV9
TGTGCCAGCAGCGTAGAAGGTAGCCTCTATGGCTACACCTTC
CASSVEGSLYGYTF
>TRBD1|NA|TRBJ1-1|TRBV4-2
TGTGCCAGCAGCCAAGCCGACAGGGCCTGGGAAGCTTTCTTT
CASSQADRAWEAFF
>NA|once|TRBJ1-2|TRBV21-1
TGTGCCAGCAGTTTCGGAAGTAACTATGGCTACACCTTC
CASSFGSNYGYTF
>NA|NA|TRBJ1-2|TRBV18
TGTGCCAGCTCACCTGGGGCGGAACGCTATGGCTACACCTTC
CASSPGAERYGYTF
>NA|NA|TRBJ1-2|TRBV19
TGTGCCAGTAGCCGGGGCGATGGCTACACCTTC
CASSRGDGYTF
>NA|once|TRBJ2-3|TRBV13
TGTGCCAGCAGCTTCCGCGGGGAGTGGGGCACAGATACGCAGTATTTT
CASSFRGEWGTDTQYF
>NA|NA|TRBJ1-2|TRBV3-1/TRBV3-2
TGTGCCAGCACCTACAATTCGGTAGGTCGGCGTGGCTACACCTTC
CASTYNSVGRRGYTF
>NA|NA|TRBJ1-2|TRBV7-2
TGTGCCAGCAGCTTCAGGGGTGAGACCTATGGCTACACCTTC
CASSFRGETYGYTF
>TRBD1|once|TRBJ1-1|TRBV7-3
TGTGCCAGCAGCCGGGACAGGGACACTGAAGCTTTCTTT
CASSRDRDTEAFF
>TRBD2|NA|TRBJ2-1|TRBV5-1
TGCGCCAGCAGTCTTCCCAAGGGACTAGCGGGAGCCCCAGGGAGATACAATGAGCAGTTCTTC
CASSLPKGLAGAPGRYNEQFF
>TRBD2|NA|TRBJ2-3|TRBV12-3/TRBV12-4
TGTGCCAGCTCCGGGACTACCACAGATACGCAGTATTTT
CASSGTTTDTQYF
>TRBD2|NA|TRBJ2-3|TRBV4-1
TGCGCCAGCAGCCAAGACTACGGTAGCGGGGCCTCTTCCACAGATACGCAGTATTTT
CASSQDYGSGASSTDTQYF
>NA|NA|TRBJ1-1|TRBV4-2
TGTGCCAGCAGCCAAGAGCTCGGGGTTGGCACTGAAGCTTTCTTT
CASSQELGVGTEAFF
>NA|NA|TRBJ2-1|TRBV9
TGTGCCAGCAGCGTAGAGTGGGGGAGATACAATGAGCAGTTCTTC
CASSVEWGRYNEQFF
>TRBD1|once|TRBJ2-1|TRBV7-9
TGTGCCAGCAGCTTAGCCGGACAGGGTTACAATGAGCAGTTCTTC
CASSLAGQGYNEQFF
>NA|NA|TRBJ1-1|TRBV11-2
TGTGCCAGCAGCTTAATCAAGGGGAACACTGAAGCTTTCTTT
CASSLIKGNTEAFF
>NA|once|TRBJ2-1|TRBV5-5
TGTGCCAGCAGCTTGGGGGACGGGACTTTCTATGAGCAGTTCTTC
CASSLGDGTFYEQFF
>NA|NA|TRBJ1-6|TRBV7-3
TGTGCCAGCAGCTTGGGGGTAGCCAATTCACCCCTCCACTTT
CASSLGVANSPLHF
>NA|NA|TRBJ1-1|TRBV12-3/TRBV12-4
TGTGCCAGCTCCCTCTCTGACACTGAAGCTTTCTTT
CASSLSDTEAFF
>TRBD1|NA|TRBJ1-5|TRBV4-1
TGCGCCAGCAGCCAAGAGACAGGGGCCCAGCATTTT
CASSQETGAQHF
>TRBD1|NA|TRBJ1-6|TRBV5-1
TGCGCCAGCAGCACAGGACAGGGAGATTCACCCCTCCACTTT
CASSTGQGDSPLHF
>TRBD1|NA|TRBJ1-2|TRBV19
TGTGCCAGTAGTATCGGGGGGACAGAAAACTATGGCTACACCTTC
CASSIGGTENYGYTF
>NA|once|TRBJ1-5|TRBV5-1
TGCGCCAGCAGCGTCCTTCCAGGGATTAGCAATCAGCCCCAGCATTTT
CASSVLPGISNQPQHF
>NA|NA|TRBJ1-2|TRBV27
TGTGCCAGCAGTCCCTCAGTGGACTATTATGGCTACACCTTC
CASSPSVDYYGYTF
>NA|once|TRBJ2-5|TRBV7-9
TGTGCCAGCAGCTTAATTGACGGAGACGGGCAAGAGACCCAGTACTTC
CASSLIDGDGQETQYF
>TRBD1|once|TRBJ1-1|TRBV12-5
TGTGCTAGTGGCGGAGACAGGGGGAACACTGAAGCTTTCTTT
CASGGDRGNTEAFF
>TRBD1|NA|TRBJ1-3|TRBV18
TGTGCCAGCTCCCGAACTAGCGGGGACAGCACCATATATTTT
CASSRTSGDSTIYF
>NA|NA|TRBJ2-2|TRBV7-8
TGTGCCAGCAGCTTATTTGGGTTGGGGGGTGACACCGGGGAGCTGTTTTTT
CASSLFGLGGDTGELFF
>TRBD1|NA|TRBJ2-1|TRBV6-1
TGTGCCAGCAGTGAAGCGGACAGGGGCTATTACAATGAGCAGTTCTTC
CASSEADRGYYNEQFF
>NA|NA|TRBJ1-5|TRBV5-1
TGCGCCAGCAGCTTGGATGGTGGGGGCGGGCAGCCCCAGCATTTT
CASSLDGGGGQPQHF
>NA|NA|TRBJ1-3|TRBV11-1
TGTGCCAGCAGCCTACAGGTTTCTGGAAACACCATATATTTT
CASSLQVSGNTIYF
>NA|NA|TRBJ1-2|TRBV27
TGTGCCGCGACAACGACTAACTATGGCTACACCTTC
CAATTTNYGYTF
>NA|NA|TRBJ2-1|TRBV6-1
TGTGCCAGCAGTGAATCCGGGCCTAGCTCCTACAATGAGCAGTTCTTC
CASSESGPSSYNEQFF
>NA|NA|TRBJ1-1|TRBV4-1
TGCGCCAGCAGCCAAGAAGGGGCTCTCGGGACCCTCGACACTGAAGCTTTCTTT
CASSQEGALGTLDTEAFF
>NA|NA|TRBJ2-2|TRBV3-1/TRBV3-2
TGTGCCAGCAGCCAAGGGACCGGGTTCGTCGGGGAGCTGTTTTTT
CASSQGTGFVGELFF
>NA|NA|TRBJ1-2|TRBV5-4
TGTGCCAGCAGCTTGGCCGACGGGTCGGGCTACACCTTC
CASSLADGSGYTF
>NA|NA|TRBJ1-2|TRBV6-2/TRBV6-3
TGTGCCAGCAGTTACGGGGGGGAGGTCGATGGCTACACCTTC
CASSYGGEVDGYTF
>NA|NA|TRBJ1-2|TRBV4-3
TGCGCCAGCAGCCAAGAATTCGTTCCCACGGGGGAGAAAACCTTC
CASSQEFVPTGEKTF
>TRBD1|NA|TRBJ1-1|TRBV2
TGTGCCAGCGGGACAGCCTACACTGAAGCTTTCTTT
CASGTAYTEAFF
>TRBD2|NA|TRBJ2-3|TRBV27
TGTGCCAGCAGTTTATCTCCCTTATATTTGACCGGGACTAGCGGGGGGGGCGCTACGCAGTATTTT
CASSLSPLYLTGTSGGGATQYF